The 19 T cell receptor beta chains listed next were all sequenced from one sample in a study of regulatory T cells in long-lasting Graves disease. Specified time point: newly diagnosed GD, antithyroid drugs for less than 3 months. Extracted RNA from PBMCs served as the source of the TCR library. For TCR beta, libraries came from iRepertoire HTBI primers and Arm-PCR of CDR3 regions. TCRdb reprocessed the multiplex PCR reads with MiXCR, giving one entry per CDR3 protein. The data contain 580,000 or so distinct CDR3 sequences, roughly 16% of them seen just once; the ten biggest clones take up 12%. The data also belong to a second study, concerning T cells in Graves' hyperthyroidism and ophthalmopathy.

The specimen comprised peripheral blood mononuclear cells (PBMCs), sampled at new diagnosis, from a patient treated with antithyroid drugs. The receptors originated from a man between 18 and 29 years old with Graves disease.

This chain joins TRBV28 and TRBJ2-2, with D perhaps TRBD2 (5 bases). V was pared by 7 bases and J by 2 bases, with 26 bases between. This CDR3 region has 19 residues. From germline, CDR1 is MDHEN and CDR2 SYDVKM. The CDR3 sequence: CASTPLLVWSSENTGELFF. In DNA, the CDR3 is TGTGCCAGCACTCCACTACTAGTTTGGAGCAGCGAAAACACCGGGGAGCTGTTTTTT.

This chain joins TRBV4-1 and TRBJ2-5, with 14 bases matching TRBD2. The V segment lost 6 bases and the J segment 3 bases; nucleotides outside the gene matches: 3. The CDR3 runs 15 residues. CDR1 and CDR2 from the germline V gene are MGHRA and YSYEKL. DNA of the CDR3: TGCGCCAGCAGATTGGGACTAGCGGGAGAAGAGACCCAGTACTTC. Its protein product is CASRLGLAGEETQYF.

This clonotype was observed at least ten times. The chain has TRBV7-2 and TRBJ2-7; TRBD2 matches at 8 bases. Unmatched junction bases numbered 9, after V lost 2 bases and J lost 9 bases. Germline-derived CDR1 and CDR2 are SGHTA and FQGNSA. This CDR3 has 14 residues. CDR3 sequence reads: CASSLRRGGSWQYF. CDR3 in DNA: TGTGCCAGCAGCTTACGTCGGGGGGGTTCGTGGCAGTACTTC.

This clonotype appeared many times. The chain carries TRBV11-2 and TRBJ2-1, with no clear D. In germline, CDR1 is SGHAT, CDR2 FQNNGV. CDR3 length: 14 residues. Between the trimmed V and J ends, which lost 5 bases and 6 bases, there was a span of 14 bases. The CDR3 protein is CASSPGSRINEQFF. In DNA, the CDR3 is TGTGCCAGCAGCCCCGGTTCGAGAATCAATGAGCAGTTCTTC.

This clonotype was observed a handful of times. This chain uses TRBV2 with TRBJ2-7; 10 bases align to TRBD1. CDR3 length: 15 amino acids. The germline V gene encodes CDR1 SNHLY and CDR2 FYNNEI. Trimming took 4 bases from V and 4 from J; bases not matched to a gene: 7. The CDR3 is CASSARDRGRYEQYF. DNA of the CDR3: TGTGCCAGCAGTGCCCGGGACAGGGGACGATACGAGCAGTACTTC.

The chain links TRBV30 to TRBJ2-7, with D maybe TRBD1 (5 bases). The CDR3 totals 15 residues. V was trimmed by 0 bases and J by 3 bases, leaving 15 bases between them. Germline assignment: CDR1 GTSNPN and CDR2 SVGIG (reference sequence). The CDR3, as DNA: TGTGCCTGGAGTGTACTCGGGCAGGGCCGCTACGAGCAGTACTTC. It yields the protein CAWSVLGQGRYEQYF.

This clonotype came up many times. J is TRBJ2-1 and V is TRBV19; 13 bases match TRBD2. V lost 4 bases, J lost 3 bases, and 9 bases stayed unmatched. Germline V gives CDR1 LNHDA, CDR2 SQIVND (reference sequence). The CDR3 has 18 amino acids. The CDR3, as DNA: TGTGCCAGTAGTACCTCCCCGGGACTAGCGGGAATCTACAATGAGCAGTTCTTC. Translating it yields CASSTSPGLAGIYNEQFF.

This clonotype appeared many times. The chain couples TRBV24-1 to TRBJ2-3; D remains unclear. Germline assignment: CDR1 KGHDR and CDR2 SFDVKD. CDR3 length: 12 residues. Trimming cost V 4 bases and J 5 bases, with 6 bases left between them. CDR3 DNA sequence: TGTGCCACCAGTGACCCCGGAGATACGCAGTATTTT. Protein: CATSDPGDTQYF.

This clonotype has at least ten counts. This chain links TRBV28 with TRBJ1-2; D remains ambiguous. The CDR3 has 15 residues. Germline V gene lookup returns CDR1 MDHEN and CDR2 SYDVKM. Trimming took 5 bases from V and 5 from J, leaving 18 bases between them. CDR3 in DNA: TGTGCCAGCAGTCCAACCTGGGGAAGCGGGTATGGCTACACCTTC. Its translation: CASSPTWGSGYGYTF.

The chain couples TRBV27 to TRBJ2-1; perhaps TRBD1 as D (7 bases). Between the trimmed V and J ends, which lost 5 bases and 10 bases, there was a span of 15 bases. In germline, CDR1 is MNHEY, CDR2 SMNVEV (reference sequence). This CDR3 comprises 13 residues. CDR3 sequence: CASSPGGLWEQFF. In DNA, the CDR3 is TGTGCCAGCAGTCCAGGGGGACTTTGGGAGCAGTTCTTC.

V is TRBV19 and J is TRBJ2-7, with 9 bases matching TRBD2. Germline loops: CDR1 LNHDA, CDR2 SQIVND (reference sequence). The CDR3 consists of 16 residues. The V gene end was trimmed by 7 bases and the J gene end by 6 bases; junction bases not matched to a gene: 16. The CDR3 sequence is CASTDAPAGGGGEQYF. CDR3 DNA: TGTGCCAGTACCGACGCCCCCGCGGGAGGGGGCGGCGAGCAGTACTTC.

This clonotype was seen a few times. The V and J genes are TRBV20-1 and TRBJ1-4; no reliable D call. Per germline, CDR1 DFQATT and CDR2 SNEGSKA (reference sequence). With 3 bases removed from V and 8 bases from J, the gap between germline ends came to 4 bases. The CDR3 spans 10 residues. The CDR3 DNA sequence: TGCAGTGCTAGGCAGGAAAAACTGTTTTTT. This encodes CSARQEKLFF.

This clonotype was observed a handful of times. J is TRBJ1-1 and V is TRBV7-9, with D possibly being TRBD1 (5 bases). The V end was cut by 1 base, the J end by 6 bases, with 9 bases between. The CDR3 consists of 13 residues. Per germline, CDR1 SEHNR and CDR2 FQNEAQ (reference sequence). CDR3 coding DNA: TGTGCCAGCAGCTTAGTAGGGGCGGCTGAAGCTTTCTTT. Translated: CASSLVGAAEAFF.

This clonotype was picked up many times. V gene TRBV2 combines with J gene TRBJ2-3; possible D gene TRBD1, 6 bases. The CDR3 loop spans 14 amino acids. Between the trimmed V and J ends, which lost 11 bases and 5 bases, there was a span of 20 bases. Looked up from germline, CDR1 is SNHLY and CDR2 is FYNNEI. The CDR3 loop is CAGAMGAPGDTQYF. Written as DNA, the CDR3 is TGTGCCGGAGCGATGGGGGCCCCTGGAGATACGCAGTATTTT.

V and J are TRBV2 and TRBJ1-1, with D unclear. This CDR3 is built from 17 residues. Trimming pared 2 bases from V and 5 bases from J, leaving 21 bases between. Per the germline V gene, CDR1 is SNHLY and CDR2 is FYNNEI. Here the CDR3 DNA reads TGTGCCAGCAGTGAATCGTGGGCCGGCCTTCGGGAGACTGAAGCTTTCTTT. It specifies CASSESWAGLRETEAFF.

Remarks on this clonotype: The junction departs from germline at one end; a sequencing error may be responsible. The chain recombines TRBV11-2 with TRBJ1-5; D remains ambiguous. Germline CDR1 SGHAT, CDR2 FQNNGV. The CDR3 extends over 14 amino acids. The CDR3 nucleotides read TGTGGCAGCAGTAGTGGGCGTAGCGGTCAGCCCCAGCATTTT. Translated: CGSSSGRSGQPQHF.

This clonotype was detected only once. The chain employs TRBV5-8 and TRBJ2-3, with 10 bases matching TRBD2. Germline V gene sequence: CDR1 SGHTS, CDR2 YDEGEE. This CDR3 has 15 amino acids. The trim removed 4 bases at V and 4 bases at J, leaving 6 bases unmatched. The CDR3 reads CASSPGTSVADTQYF. In DNA, the CDR3 is TGTGCCAGCAGCCCCGGGACTAGCGTGGCAGATACGCAGTATTTT.

The chain employs TRBV20-1 and TRBJ2-1, with 7 positions matching TRBD2. CDR3 length: 14 amino acids. Trimming cost V 1 base and J 4 bases; bases outside gene matches: 4. The germline CDR1 and CDR2 sequences are DFQATT and SNEGSKA (reference sequence). CDR3 in amino acids: CSARAGTKYNEQFF. In nucleotides, the CDR3 is TGCAGTGCTAGAGCCGGGACTAAGTACAATGAGCAGTTCTTC.

This clonotype was seen repeatedly, ten times or more. This chain connects TRBV5-1 to TRBJ2-7; 7 positions agree with TRBD1. The germline V gene encodes CDR1 SGHRS and CDR2 YFSETQ. V gave up 8 bases and J gave up 5 bases; unmatched junction bases: 7. The CDR3 has 12 amino acids. The CDR3 sequence: CASDRESDEQYF. The DNA of the CDR3 is TGCGCCAGTGACAGGGAGTCCGACGAGCAGTACTTC.